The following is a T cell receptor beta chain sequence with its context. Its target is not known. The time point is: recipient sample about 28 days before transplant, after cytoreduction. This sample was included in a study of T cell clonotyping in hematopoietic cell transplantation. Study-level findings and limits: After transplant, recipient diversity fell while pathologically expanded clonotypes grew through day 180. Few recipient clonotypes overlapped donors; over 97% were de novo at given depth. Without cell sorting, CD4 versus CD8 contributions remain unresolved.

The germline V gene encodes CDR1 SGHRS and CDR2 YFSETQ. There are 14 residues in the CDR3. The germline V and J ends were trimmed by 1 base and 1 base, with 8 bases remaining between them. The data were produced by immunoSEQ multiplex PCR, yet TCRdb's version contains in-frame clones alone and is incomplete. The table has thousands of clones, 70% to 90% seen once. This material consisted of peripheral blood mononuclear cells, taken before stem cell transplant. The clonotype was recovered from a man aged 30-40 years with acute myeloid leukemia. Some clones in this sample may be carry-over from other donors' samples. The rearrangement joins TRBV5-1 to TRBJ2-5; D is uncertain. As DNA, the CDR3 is TGCGCCAGCAGCTTGCTTTTCACCCAAGAGACCCAGTACTTC. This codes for CASSLLFTQETQYF.